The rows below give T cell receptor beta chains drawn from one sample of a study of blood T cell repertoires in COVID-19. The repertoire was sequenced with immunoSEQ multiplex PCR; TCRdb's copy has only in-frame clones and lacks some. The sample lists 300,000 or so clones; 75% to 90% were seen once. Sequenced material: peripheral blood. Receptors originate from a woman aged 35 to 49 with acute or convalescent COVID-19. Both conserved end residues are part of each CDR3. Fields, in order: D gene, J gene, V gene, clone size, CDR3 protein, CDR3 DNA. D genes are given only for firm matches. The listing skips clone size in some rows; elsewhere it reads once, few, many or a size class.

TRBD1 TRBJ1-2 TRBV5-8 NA CASSSEQGTVVYYGYTF TGTGCCAGCAGCTCAGAACAGGGGACCGTGGTATACTATGGCTACACCTTC
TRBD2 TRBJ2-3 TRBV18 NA CASSLQRGNTDTQYF TGTGCCAGCTCACTCCAGCGGGGGAACACAGATACGCAGTATTTT
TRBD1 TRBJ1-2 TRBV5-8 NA CASSTGQGGGYTF TGTGCCAGCAGCACGGGACAGGGTGGGGGCTACACCTTC
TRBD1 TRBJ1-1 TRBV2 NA CASGGLGGSTEAFF TGTGCCAGCGGAGGTCTAGGGGGCAGTACTGAAGCTTTCTTT
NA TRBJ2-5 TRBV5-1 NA CASRTGEAETQYF TGCGCCAGCAGAACAGGGGAGGCGGAGACCCAGTACTTC
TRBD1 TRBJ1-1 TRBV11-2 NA CASSKTGVTEAFF TGTGCCAGCAGTAAGACAGGGGTCACTGAAGCTTTCTTT
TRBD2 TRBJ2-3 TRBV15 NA CATSRTRSGQVRLAGGHTQYF TGTGCCACCAGCAGAACTCGATCTGGACAGGTTCGACTAGCGGGGGGCCACACGCAGTATTTT
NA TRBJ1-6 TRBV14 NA CASSPRVGGDSPLHF TGTGCCAGCAGCCCACGGGTTGGGGGGGATTCACCCCTCCACTTT
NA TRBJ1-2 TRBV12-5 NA CASGFWPFDSNYGYTF TGTGCTAGTGGTTTTTGGCCCTTCGACAGTAACTATGGCTACACCTTC
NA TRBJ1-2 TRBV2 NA CASSELNPGEGYTF TGTGCCAGCAGTGAATTGAACCCCGGTGAGGGCTACACCTTC
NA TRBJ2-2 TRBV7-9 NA CASSLVGVPGELFF TGTGCCAGCAGCTTAGTAGGGGTCCCCGGGGAGCTGTTTTTT
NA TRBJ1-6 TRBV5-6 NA CASSLVSGDLGALHF TGTGCCAGCAGCTTGGTTTCAGGGGACCTCGGTGCCCTCCACTTT
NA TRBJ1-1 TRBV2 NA CASTVREATEAFF TGTGCCAGCACCGTCAGGGAAGCCACTGAAGCTTTCTTT
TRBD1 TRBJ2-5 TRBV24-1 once CATRDRDQETQYF TGTGCCACACGGGACAGGGATCAAGAGACCCAGTACTTC
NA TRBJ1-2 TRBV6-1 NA CASSEPIYGYTF TGTGCCAGCAGTGAACCTATCTATGGCTACACCTTC
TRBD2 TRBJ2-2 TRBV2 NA CASSPAGGPGELFF TGTGCCAGCAGCCCAGCGGGGGGTCCCGGGGAGCTGTTTTTT
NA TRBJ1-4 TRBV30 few CAWQGGATNEKLFF TGTGCCTGGCAGGGAGGTGCAACTAATGAAAAACTGTTTTTT
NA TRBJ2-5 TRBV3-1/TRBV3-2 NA CASSQDWQRETQYF TGTGCCAGCAGCCAAGATTGGCAGAGGGAGACCCAGTACTTC
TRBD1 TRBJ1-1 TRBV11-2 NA CASSKDRPGTGVTEAFF TGTGCCAGCAGCAAAGATCGCCCCGGGACAGGGGTGACTGAAGCTTTCTTT
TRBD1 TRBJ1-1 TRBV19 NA CASSIGQGSAAEAFF TGTGCCAGTAGTATAGGACAGGGTTCAGCAGCTGAAGCTTTCTTT
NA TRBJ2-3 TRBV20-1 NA CSATHQDTQYF TGCAGTGCTACCCACCAGGATACGCAGTATTTT
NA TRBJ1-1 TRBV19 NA CASNEGSMNTEAFF TGTGCCAGTAACGAGGGCAGCATGAACACTGAAGCTTTCTTT
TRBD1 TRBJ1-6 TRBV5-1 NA CASSLTGGDSPLHF TGCGCCAGCAGCTTGACAGGGGGCGATTCACCCCTCCACTTT
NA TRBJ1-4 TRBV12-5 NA CASGLVLGAGEKLFF TGTGCTAGTGGTTTGGTACTGGGGGCGGGTGAAAAACTGTTTTTT
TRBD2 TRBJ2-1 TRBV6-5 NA CASKGPGGVNEQFF TGTGCCAGCAAAGGACCGGGGGGTGTCAATGAGCAGTTCTTC
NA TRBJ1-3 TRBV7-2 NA CASSLASGAAGGNTIYF TGTGCCAGCAGCTTAGCGTCAGGGGCTGCAGGTGGAAACACCATATATTTT
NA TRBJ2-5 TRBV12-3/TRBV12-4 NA CASSLAFRQGYF TGTGCCAGCAGTTTAGCTTTTAGGCAGGGTTACTTC
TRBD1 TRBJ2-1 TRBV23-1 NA CASSLLDLPGQGAYNEQFF TGCGCCAGCAGTCTCTTGGACCTACCCGGACAGGGAGCCTACAATGAGCAGTTCTTC
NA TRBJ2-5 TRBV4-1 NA CASSQGPTKETQYF TGCGCCAGCAGCCAAGGTCCAACAAAAGAGACCCAGTACTTC
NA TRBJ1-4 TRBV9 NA CASSPQTAFNEKLFF TGTGCCAGCAGCCCCCAGACAGCGTTTAATGAAAAACTGTTTTTT
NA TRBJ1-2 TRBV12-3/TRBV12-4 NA CASSPSESF TGTGCCAGCAGTCCCTCTGAGTCCTTC
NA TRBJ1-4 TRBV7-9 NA CASSPAGGLGEKLFF TGTGCCAGCAGCCCCGCGGGGGGGTTAGGGGAAAAACTGTTTTTT
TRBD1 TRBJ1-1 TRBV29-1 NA CSVEKTGMNTEAFF TGCAGCGTGGAAAAGACAGGGATGAACACTGAAGCTTTCTTT
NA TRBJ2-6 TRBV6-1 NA CASSDSRPAGANVLTF TGTGCCAGCAGTGATTCCAGGCCCGCCGGGGCCAACGTCCTGACTTTC
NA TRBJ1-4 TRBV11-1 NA CASSLPGYNEKLFF TGTGCCAGCAGCTTACCAGGGTATAATGAAAAACTGTTTTTT
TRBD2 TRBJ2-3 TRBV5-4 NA CASRAGLPTDTQYF TGTGCCAGCAGAGCGGGACTCCCCACAGATACGCAGTATTTT
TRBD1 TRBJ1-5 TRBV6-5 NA CASSYGQGLNQPQHF TGTGCCAGCAGTTACGGACAGGGCCTCAATCAGCCCCAGCATTTT